This note documents a single T cell receptor (beta chain) sequence. This sample is part of a study of beta chain features in type 1 diabetes. TCRB transcripts that were expressed got sequenced, as all of the isolated RNA had been reverse transcribed. Sequencing was performed with immunoSEQ multiplex PCR; in TCRdb, only in-frame clones are kept and a portion is missing. This sample has approximately 330,000 clones, with about 10% found just once. This CDR3 spans 16 amino acids. Germline V gene sequence: CDR1 SNHLY, CDR2 FYNNEI. J gave up 2 bases and V 6 bases, and 13 bases lay outside the gene matches.

The sequenced sample consisted of naive CD4+ T cells from blood. The chain couples TRBV2 to TRBJ2-7; 7 nucleotides match TRBD2. The TCR sequence derives from a woman between 25 and 40 years old in good health. The CDR3 region has the DNA TGTGCCAGCAGCGGGTCTCCCCGGGCGGGAGCCTACGAGCAGTACTTC. Protein: CASSGSPRAGAYEQYF.